This TCR beta chain was obtained from a study of control samples from healthy donors and cancer patients. Trimming removed 0 bases from V and 6 bases from J, with 15 bases in between. CDR1 and CDR2 from the germline V gene are GTSNPN and SVGIG (reference sequence). The CDR3 runs to 14 residues. Some clones are missing from TCRdb's copy, which holds only in-frame ones; the method was immunoSEQ multiplex PCR. The data show approximately 63,000 clones, with approximately 85% seen just once and 4.5% to 6% held by the top ten. Sample: blood. The receptor's source is a man aged 35-49 years in good health. The chain has TRBV30 and TRBJ2-7, with D hard to call. The CDR3 here is CAWSVSRGVGEQYF. The CDR3 DNA reads TGTGCCTGGAGTGTTAGCCGTGGGGTTGGCGAGCAGTACTTC.